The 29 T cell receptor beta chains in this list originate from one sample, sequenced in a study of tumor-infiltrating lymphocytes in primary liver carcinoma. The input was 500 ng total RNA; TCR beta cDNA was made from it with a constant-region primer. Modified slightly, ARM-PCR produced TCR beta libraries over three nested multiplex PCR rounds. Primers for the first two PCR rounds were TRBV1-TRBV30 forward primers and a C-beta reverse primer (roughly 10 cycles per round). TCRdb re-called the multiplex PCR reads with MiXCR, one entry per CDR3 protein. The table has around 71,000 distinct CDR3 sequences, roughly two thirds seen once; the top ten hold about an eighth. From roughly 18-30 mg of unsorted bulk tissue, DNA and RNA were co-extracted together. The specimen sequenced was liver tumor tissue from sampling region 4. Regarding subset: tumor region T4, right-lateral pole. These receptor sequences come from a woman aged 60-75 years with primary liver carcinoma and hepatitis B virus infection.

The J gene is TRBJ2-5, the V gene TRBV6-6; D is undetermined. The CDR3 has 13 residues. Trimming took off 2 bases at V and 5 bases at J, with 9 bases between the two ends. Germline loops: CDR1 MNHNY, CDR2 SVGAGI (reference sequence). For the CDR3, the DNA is TGTGCCAGCAGTTACCCAGGCGGCGAGACCCAGTACTTC. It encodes CASSYPGGETQYF.

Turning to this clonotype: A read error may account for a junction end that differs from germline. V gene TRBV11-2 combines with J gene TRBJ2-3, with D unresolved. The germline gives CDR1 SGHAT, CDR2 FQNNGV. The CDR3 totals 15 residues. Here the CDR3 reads CASRPSATCTDTQYF. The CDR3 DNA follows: TGTGCCAGCAGGCCCTCTGCAACTTGCACAGATACGCAATATTTT.

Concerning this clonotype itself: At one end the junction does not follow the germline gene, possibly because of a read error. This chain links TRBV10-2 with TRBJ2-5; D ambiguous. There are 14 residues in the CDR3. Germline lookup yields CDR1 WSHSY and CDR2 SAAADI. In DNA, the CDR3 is TGTGCCAGCAGTGACGGCCAATACCAAGAGACCCAGTACTTC. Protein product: CASSDGQYQETQYF.

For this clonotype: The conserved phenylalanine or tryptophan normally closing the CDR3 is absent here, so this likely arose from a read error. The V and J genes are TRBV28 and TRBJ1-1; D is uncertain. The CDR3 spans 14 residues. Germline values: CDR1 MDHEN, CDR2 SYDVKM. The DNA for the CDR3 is TGCACCAGCAGTTTAGAACAGCTTAACACTGAAGCTTTCTCT. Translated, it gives CTSSLEQLNTEAFS.

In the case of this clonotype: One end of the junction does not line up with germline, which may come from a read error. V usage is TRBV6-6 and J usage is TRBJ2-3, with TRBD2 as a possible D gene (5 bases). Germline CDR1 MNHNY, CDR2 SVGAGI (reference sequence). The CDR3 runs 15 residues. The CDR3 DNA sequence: TGTGCCGGCAGTTACGGCGGGCGTCGCACAGATACGGAGTATTTT. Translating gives CAGSYGGRRTDTEYF.

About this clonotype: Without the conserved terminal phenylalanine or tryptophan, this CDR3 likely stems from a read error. The CDR3 sequence is CASSPPRGPTGELFY. As DNA, the CDR3 is TGTGCCAGCAGCCCTCCGCGAGGACCGACTGGGGAGCTGTTTTAT. The V and J genes are TRBV11-2 and TRBJ2-2; D call uncertain. The CDR3 length is 15 residues. In germline, CDR1 is SGHAT, CDR2 FQNNGV. V lost 5 bases and J 8 bases, leaving 18 bases between the germline ends.

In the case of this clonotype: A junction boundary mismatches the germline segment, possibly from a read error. CDR3 in DNA: TGTGCCAGCAGCGAAGGATTAGCGCAAACCTACTATGAGCAGTTCTTC. Translating gives CASSEGLAQTYYEQFF. This chain links TRBV5-4 with TRBJ2-1; tentative D call: TRBD2 (5 bases). The CDR3 loop spans 16 amino acids. Per germline, CDR1 SGHNT and CDR2 YYREEE (reference sequence).

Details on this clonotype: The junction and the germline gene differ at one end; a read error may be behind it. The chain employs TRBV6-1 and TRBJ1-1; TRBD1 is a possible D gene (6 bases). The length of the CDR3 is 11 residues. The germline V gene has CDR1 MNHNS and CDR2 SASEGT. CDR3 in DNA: TGTACCAGCCAAGGGGACATTGAAGCTTTCTTT. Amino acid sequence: CTSQGDIEAFF.

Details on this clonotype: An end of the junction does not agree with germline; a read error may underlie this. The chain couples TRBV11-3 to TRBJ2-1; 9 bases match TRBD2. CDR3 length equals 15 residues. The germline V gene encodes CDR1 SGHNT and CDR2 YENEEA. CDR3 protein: CASSQTSGVYNKQFF. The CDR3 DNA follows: TGCGCCAGCAGTCAGACTAGCGGAGTTTACAATAAGCAGTTCTTC.

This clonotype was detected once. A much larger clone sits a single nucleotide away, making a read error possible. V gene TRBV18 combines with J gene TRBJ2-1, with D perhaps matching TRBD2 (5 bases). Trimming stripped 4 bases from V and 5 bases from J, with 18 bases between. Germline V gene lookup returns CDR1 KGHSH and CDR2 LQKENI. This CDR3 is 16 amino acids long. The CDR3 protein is CASSLVQGSSHNEQFF. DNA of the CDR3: TGTGCCAGCTCACTAGTCCAAGGGAGTAGCCACAATGAGCAGTTCTTC.

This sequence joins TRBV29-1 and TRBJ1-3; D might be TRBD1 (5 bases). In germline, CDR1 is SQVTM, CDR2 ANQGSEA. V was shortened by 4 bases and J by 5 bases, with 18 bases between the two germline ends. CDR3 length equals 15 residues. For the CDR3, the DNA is TGCAGCGTTGCCGGGACGGGGGTATCTAGAAACACCATATATTTT. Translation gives CSVAGTGVSRNTIYF.

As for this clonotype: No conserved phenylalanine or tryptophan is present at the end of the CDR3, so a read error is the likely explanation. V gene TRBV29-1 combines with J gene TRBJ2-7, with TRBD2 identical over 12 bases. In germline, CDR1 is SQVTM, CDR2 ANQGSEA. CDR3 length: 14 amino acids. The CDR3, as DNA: TGCAGCGTTGCCCTAGGGACTAGCGGGTACGGGCAGTACTAC. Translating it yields CSVALGTSGYGQYY.

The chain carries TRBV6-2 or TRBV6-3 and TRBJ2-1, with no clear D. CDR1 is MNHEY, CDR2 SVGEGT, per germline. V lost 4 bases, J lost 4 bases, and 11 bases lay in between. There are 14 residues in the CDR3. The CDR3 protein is CASSLADAYNEQFF. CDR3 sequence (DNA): TGTGCCAGCAGTTTGGCGGATGCGTACAATGAGCAGTTCTTC.

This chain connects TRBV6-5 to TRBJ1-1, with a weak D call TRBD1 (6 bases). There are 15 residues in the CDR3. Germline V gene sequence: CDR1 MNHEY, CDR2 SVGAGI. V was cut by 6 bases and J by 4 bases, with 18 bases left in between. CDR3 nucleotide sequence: TGTGCCAGCAGGCCCGGGGGGCAGAAGATCACTGAAGCTTTCTTT. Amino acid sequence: CASRPGGQKITEAFF.

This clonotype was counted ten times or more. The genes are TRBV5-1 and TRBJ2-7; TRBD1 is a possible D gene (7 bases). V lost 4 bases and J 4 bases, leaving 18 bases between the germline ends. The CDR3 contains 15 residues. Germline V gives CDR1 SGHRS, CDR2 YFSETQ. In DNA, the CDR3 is TGCGCCAGCAGCCGGGGACTGACAGGGCTTTACGAGCAGTACTTC. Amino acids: CASSRGLTGLYEQYF.

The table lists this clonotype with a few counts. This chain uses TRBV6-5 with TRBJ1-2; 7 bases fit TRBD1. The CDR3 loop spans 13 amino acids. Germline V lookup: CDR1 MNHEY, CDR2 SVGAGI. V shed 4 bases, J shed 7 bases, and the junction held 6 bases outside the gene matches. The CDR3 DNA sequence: TGTGCCAGCAGTTCCGACAGGGCTTGTGGCTACACCTTC. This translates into CASSSDRACGYTF.

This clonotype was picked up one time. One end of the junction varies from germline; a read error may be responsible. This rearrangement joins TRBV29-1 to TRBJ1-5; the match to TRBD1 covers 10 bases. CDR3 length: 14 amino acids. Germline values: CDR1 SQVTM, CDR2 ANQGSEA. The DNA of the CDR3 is TGCAACGTTGCGGGACAGGGGATGGGTCAGCCCCAACATTTT. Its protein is CNVAGQGMGQPQHF.

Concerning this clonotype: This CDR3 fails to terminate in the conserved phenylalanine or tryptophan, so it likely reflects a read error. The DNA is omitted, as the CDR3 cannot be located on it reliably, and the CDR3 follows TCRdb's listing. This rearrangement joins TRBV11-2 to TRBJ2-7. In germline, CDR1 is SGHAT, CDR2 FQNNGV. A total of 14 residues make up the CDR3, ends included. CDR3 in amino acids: CAGSLRRWDYEQCL.

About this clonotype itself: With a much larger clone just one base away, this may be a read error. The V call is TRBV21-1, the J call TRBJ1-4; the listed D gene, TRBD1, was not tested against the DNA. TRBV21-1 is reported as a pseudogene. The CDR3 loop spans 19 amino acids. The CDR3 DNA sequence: TGTACCAGCAGCAAAGAAGAAGGAGAGGAGACAGGATCTAATGAAAAACTGTTTTTT. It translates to CTSSKEEGEETGSNEKLFF.

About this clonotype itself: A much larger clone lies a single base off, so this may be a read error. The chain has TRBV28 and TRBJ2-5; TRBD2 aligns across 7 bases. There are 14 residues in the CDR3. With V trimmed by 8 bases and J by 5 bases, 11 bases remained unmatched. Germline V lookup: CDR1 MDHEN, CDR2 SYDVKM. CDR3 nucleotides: TGTGCCAGCGGCCCAGCGGGAATCGGGGAGACCCAGTACTTC. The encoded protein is CASGPAGIGETQYF. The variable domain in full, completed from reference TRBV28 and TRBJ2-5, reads DVKVTQSSRYLVKRTGEKVFLECVQDMDHENMFWYRQDPGLGLRLIYFSYDVKMKEKGDIPEGYSVSREKKERFSLILESASTNQTSMYLCASGPAGIGETQYFGPGTRLLVL.

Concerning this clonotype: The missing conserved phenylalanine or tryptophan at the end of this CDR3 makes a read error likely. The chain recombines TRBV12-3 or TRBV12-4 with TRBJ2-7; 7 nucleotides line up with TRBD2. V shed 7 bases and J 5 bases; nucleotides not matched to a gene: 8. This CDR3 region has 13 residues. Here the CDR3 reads CASTASGAHEQYL. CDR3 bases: TGTGCCAGCACGGCCAGCGGGGCCCACGAGCAGTACCTC.

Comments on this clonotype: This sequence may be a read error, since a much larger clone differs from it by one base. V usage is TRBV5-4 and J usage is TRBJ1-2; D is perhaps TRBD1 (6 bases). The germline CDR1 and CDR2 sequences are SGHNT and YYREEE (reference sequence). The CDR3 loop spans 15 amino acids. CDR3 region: CASSMGAGLNYDYTF. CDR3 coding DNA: TGTGCCAGCAGCATGGGGGCGGGACTTAACTATGACTACACCTTC. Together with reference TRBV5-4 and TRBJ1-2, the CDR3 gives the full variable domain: ETGVTQSPTHLIKTRGQQVTLRCSSQSGHNTVSWYQQALGQGPQFIFQYYREEENGRGNFPPRFSGLQFPNYSSELNVNALELDDSALYLCASSMGAGLNYDYTFGSGTRLTVV.

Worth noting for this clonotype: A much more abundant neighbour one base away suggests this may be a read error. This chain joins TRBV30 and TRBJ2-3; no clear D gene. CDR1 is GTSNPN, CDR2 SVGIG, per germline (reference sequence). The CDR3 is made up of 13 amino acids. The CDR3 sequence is CVWSAAGTDTQYF. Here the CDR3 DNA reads TGTGTCTGGAGTGCGGCAGGCACAGATACGCAGTATTTT.

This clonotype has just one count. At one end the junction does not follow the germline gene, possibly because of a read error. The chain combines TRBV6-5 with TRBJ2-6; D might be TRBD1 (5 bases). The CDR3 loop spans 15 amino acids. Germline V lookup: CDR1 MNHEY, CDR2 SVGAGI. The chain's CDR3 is CVTSQTTSGANVLTF. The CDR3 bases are TGTGTCACCAGTCAAACAACCTCTGGGGCCAACGTCCTGACCTTC.

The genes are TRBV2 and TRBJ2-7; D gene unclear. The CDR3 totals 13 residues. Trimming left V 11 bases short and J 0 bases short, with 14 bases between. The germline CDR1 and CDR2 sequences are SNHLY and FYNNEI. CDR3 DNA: TGTGCCTGCATTAGTTGGAGCTCCTACGAGCAGTACTTC. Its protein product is CACISWSSYEQYF.

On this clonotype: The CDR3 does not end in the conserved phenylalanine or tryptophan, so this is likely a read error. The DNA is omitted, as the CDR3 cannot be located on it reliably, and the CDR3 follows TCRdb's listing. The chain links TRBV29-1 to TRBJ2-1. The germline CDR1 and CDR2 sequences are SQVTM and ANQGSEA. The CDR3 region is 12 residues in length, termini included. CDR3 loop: CSVVSSYNERFL.

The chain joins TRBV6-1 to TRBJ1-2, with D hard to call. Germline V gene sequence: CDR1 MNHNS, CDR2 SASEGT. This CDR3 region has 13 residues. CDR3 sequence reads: CVRSEMPNYGYTF. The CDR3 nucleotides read TGTGTCAGGAGTGAAATGCCTAACTATGGCTACACCTTC.

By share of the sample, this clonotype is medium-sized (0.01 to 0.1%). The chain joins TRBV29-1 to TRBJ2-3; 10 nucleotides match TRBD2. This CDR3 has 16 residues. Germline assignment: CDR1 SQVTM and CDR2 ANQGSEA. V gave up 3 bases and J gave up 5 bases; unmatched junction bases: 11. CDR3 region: CSVDGTSVERRDTQYF. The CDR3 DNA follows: TGCAGCGTTGACGGGACTAGCGTAGAGAGGAGAGATACGCAGTATTTT.

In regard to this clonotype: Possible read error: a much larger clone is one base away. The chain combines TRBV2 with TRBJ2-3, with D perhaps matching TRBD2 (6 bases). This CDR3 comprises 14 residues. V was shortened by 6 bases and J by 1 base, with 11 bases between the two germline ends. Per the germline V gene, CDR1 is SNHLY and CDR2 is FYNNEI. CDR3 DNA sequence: TGTGCCAGCAGGCGGGGAGTTGGCACAGATACGCAGTATTTT. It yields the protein CASRRGVGTDTQYF.